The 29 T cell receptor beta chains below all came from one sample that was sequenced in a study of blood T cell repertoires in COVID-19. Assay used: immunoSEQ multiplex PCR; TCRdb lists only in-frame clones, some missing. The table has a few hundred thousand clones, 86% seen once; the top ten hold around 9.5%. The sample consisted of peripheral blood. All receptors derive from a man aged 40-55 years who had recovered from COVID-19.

CDR3 coding DNA: TGTGCCAGCAGCTTCGGCGGTGACAGGGGGAGCTACGAGCAGTACTTC. Protein product: CASSFGGDRGSYEQYF. J is TRBJ2-7 and V is TRBV5-4; 9 bases line up with TRBD1. The length of the CDR3 is 16 residues. The germline V gene encodes CDR1 SGHNT and CDR2 YYREEE (reference sequence). J lost 3 bases, V lost 2 bases, and 9 bases had no gene match.

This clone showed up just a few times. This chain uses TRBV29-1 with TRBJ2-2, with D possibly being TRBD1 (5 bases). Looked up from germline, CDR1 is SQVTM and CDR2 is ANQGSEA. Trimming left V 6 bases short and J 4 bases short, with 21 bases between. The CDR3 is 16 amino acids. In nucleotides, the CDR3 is TGCAGCGTCCGTTCGGTCAGGGATTCGGGCACCGGGGAGCTGTTTTTT. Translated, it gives CSVRSVRDSGTGELFF.

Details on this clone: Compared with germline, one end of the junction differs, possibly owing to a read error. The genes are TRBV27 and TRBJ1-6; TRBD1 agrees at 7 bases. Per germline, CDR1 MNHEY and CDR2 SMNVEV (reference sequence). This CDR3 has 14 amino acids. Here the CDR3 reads CASILRQGESPLHF. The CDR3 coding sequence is TGTGCCAGCATTTTACGACAGGGTGAATCACCCCTCCACTTT.

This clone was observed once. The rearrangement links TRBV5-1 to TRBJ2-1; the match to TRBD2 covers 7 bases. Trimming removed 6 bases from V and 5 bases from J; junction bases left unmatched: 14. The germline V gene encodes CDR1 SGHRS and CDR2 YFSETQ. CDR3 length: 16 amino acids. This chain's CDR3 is CASTPGAGVFDNEQFF. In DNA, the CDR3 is TGCGCCAGCACCCCCGGGGCGGGAGTTTTCGACAATGAGCAGTTCTTC.

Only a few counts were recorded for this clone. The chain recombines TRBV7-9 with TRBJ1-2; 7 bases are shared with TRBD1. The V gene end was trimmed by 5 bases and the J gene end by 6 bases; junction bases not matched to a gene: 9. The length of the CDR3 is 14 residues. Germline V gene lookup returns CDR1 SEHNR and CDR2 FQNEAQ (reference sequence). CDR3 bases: TGTGCCAGCAGCCTGGATTACGGGACAGATGGCTACACCTTC. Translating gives CASSLDYGTDGYTF.

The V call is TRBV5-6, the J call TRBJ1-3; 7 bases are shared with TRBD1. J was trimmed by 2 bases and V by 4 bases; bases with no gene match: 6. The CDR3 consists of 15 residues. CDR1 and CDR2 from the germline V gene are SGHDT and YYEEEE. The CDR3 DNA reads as TGTGCCAGCAGCCTGGGACAGTATACTGGAAACACCATATATTTT. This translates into CASSLGQYTGNTIYF. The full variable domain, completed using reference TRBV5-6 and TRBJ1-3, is DAGVTQSPTHLIKTRGQQVTLRCSPKSGHDTVSWYQQALGQGPQFIFQYYEEEERQRGNFPDRFSGHQFPNYSSELNVNALLLGDSALYLCASSLGQYTGNTIYFGEGSWLTVV.

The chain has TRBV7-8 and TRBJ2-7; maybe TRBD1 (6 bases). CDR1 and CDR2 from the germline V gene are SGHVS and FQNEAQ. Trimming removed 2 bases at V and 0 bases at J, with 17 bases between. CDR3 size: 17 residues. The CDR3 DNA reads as TGTGCCAGCAGCTTATCGGCAGGGGCCCCCAGCTCCTACGAGCAGTACTTC. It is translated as CASSLSAGAPSSYEQYF.

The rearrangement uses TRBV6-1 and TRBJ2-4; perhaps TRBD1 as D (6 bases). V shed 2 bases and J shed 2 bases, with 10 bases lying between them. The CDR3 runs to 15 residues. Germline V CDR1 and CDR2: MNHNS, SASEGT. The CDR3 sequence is CASSESGAPKNIQYF. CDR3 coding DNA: TGTGCCAGCAGTGAATCAGGGGCCCCCAAAAACATTCAGTACTTC.

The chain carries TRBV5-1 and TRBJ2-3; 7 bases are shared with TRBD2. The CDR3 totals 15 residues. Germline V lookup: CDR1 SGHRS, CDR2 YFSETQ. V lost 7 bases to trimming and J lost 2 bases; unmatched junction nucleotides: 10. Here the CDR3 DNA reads TGCGCCAGCGCCACCTCGGGGGGTATCACAGATACGCAGTATTTT. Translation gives CASATSGGITDTQYF.

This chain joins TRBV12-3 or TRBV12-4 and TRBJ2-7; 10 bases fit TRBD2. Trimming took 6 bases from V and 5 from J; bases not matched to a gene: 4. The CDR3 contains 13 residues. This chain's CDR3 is CASRISGRNEQYF. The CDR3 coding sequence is TGTGCCAGCAGGATTAGCGGGAGGAACGAGCAGTACTTC.

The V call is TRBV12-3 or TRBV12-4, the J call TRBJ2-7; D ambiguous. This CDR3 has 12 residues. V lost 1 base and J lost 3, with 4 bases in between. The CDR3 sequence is CASSLGLYEQYF. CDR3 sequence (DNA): TGTGCCAGCAGTTTAGGGCTCTACGAGCAGTACTTC.

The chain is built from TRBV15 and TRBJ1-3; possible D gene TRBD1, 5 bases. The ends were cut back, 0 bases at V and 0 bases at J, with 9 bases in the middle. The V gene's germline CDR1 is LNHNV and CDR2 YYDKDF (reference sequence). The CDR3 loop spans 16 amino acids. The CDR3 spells CATSRERGDSGNTIYF. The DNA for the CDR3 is TGTGCCACCAGCAGAGAGCGGGGGGACTCTGGAAACACCATATATTTT.

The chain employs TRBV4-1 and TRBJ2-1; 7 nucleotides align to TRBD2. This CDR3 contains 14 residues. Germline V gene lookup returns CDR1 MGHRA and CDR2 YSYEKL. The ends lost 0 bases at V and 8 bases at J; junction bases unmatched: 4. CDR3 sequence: CASSQELAIDEQFF. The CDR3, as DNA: TGCGCCAGCAGCCAAGAACTAGCGATCGATGAGCAGTTCTTC.

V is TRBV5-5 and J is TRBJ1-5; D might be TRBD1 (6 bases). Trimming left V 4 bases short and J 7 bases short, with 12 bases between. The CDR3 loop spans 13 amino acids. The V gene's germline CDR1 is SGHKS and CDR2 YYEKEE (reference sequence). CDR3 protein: CASSHREFQPQHF. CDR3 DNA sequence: TGTGCCAGCAGCCACAGGGAGTTCCAGCCCCAGCATTTT.

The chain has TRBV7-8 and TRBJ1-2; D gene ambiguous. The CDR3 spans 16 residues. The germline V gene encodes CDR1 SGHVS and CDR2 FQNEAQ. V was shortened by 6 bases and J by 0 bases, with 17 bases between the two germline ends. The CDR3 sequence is CASRAGGHPANYGYTF. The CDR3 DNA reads TGTGCCAGCAGGGCTGGCGGTCATCCGGCTAACTATGGCTACACCTTC.

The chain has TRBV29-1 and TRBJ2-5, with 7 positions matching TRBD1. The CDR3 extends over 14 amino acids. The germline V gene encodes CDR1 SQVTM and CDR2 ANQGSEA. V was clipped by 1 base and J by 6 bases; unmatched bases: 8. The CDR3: CSVEGQGGIQTQYF. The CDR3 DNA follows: TGCAGCGTTGAAGGACAGGGTGGGATTCAGACCCAGTACTTC.

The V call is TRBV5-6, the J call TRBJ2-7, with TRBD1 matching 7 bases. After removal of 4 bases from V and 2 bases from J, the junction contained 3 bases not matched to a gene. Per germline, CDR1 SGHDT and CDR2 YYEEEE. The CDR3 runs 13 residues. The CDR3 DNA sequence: TGTGCCAGCAGCACAGGGGAGCCCTACGAGCAGTACTTC. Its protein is CASSTGEPYEQYF.

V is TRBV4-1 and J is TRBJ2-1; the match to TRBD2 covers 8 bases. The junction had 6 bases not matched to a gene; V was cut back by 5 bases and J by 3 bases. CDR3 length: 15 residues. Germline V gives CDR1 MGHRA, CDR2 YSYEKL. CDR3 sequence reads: CASSSLAGSYNEQFF. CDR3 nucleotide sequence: TGCGCCAGCAGCTCGCTAGCGGGCAGCTACAATGAGCAGTTCTTC.

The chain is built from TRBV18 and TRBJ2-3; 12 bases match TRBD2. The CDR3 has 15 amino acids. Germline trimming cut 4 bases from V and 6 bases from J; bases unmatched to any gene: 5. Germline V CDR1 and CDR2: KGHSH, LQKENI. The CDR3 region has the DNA TGTGCCAGCTCACGGACTAGCGGGGAGTTGGATACGCAGTATTTT. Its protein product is CASSRTSGELDTQYF.

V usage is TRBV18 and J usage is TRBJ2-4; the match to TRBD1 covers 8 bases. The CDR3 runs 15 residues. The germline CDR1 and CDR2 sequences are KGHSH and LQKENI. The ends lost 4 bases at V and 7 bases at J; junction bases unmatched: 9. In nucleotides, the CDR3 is TGTGCCAGCTCACTCTTGGACAGGGTGGGGAACATTCAGTACTTC. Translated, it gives CASSLLDRVGNIQYF.

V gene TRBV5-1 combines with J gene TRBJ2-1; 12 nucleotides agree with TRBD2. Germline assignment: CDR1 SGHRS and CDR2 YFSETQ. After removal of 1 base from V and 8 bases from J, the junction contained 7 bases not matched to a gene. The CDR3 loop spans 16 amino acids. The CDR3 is CASSLRPSGGADEQFF. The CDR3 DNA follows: TGCGCCAGCAGCTTGAGGCCTAGCGGGGGGGCCGATGAGCAGTTCTTC.

In DNA, the CDR3 is TGTGCCAGCTCAACCGGGACAGGGGACTATGGCTACACCTTC. Translated, it gives CASSTGTGDYGYTF. The chain employs TRBV18 and TRBJ1-2, with TRBD1 matching 10 bases. The CDR3 loop spans 14 amino acids. The V segment lost 5 bases and the J segment 3 bases; nucleotides outside the gene matches: 3. Germline CDR1 is KGHSH and CDR2 is LQKENI.

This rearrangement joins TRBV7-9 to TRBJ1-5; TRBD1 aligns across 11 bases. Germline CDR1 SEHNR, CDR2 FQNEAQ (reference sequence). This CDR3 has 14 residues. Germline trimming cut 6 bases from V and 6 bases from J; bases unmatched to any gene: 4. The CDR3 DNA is TGTGCCAGCAGTGGACAGGGGGCGGGTCAGCCCCAGCATTTT. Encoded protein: CASSGQGAGQPQHF.

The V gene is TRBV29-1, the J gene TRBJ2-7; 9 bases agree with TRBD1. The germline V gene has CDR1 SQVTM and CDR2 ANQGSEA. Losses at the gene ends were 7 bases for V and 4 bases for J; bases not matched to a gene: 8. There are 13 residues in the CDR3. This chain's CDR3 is CSGLQGAGYEQYF. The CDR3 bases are TGCAGCGGATTACAGGGGGCGGGTTACGAGCAGTACTTC.

Here the CDR3 DNA reads TGTGCCAGCACTGAACACCGGGACAGGGGACCCAATGAAAAACTGTTTTTT. This translates into CASTEHRDRGPNEKLFF. The chain carries TRBV11-2 and TRBJ1-4; 10 bases agree with TRBD1. This CDR3 is built from 17 residues. With 7 bases clipped from V and 5 bases from J, the junction kept 13 bases outside the gene matches. Germline-derived CDR1 and CDR2 are SGHAT and FQNNGV.

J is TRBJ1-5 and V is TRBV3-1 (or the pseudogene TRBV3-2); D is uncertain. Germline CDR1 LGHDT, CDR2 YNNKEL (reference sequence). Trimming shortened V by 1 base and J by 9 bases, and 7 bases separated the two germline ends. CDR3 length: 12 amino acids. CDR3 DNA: TGTGCCAGCAGCCAAGGGGCACGGCCCCAGCATTTT. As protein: CASSQGARPQHF.

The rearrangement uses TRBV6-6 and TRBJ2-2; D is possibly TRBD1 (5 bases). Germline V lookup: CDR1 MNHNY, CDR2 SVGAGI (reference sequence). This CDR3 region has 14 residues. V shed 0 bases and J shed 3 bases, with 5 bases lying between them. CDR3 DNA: TGTGCCAGCAGTTACTCAGGGGACACCGGGGAGCTGTTTTTT. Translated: CASSYSGDTGELFF.

For the CDR3, the DNA is TGTGCCAGCAGCCCCAGGGGACAGAACACTGAAGCTTTCTTT. Its protein product is CASSPRGQNTEAFF. The chain employs TRBV9 and TRBJ1-1, with a possible D match to TRBD1 (6 bases). The germline CDR1 and CDR2 sequences are SGDLS and YYNGEE. Trimming shortened V by 4 bases and J by 1 base, and 11 bases separated the two germline ends. This CDR3 region has 14 residues.

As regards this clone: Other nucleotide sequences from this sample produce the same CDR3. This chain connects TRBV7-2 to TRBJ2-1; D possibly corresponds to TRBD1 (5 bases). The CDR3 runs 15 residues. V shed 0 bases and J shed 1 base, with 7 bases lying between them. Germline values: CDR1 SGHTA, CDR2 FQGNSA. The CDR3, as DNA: TGTGCCAGCAGCTTAGCTAGGGGATCCTACAATGAGCAGTTCTTC. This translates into CASSLARGSYNEQFF.